This paragraph reports one TCR beta chain. What it binds is not known. These data are taken from a study of Graves' ophthalmopathy and Graves' hyperthyroidism. Looking at the study overall: Peripheral blood was obtained at first diagnosis, ahead of any treatment.

The authors amplified TCR beta CDR3 regions from RNA transcripts. HTBI-primed RT-PCR formed the first round, and a multiplex PCR formed the second. TCRdb analysed the multiplex PCR reads with MiXCR anew, one entry per CDR3 protein. The repertoire has some 350,000 distinct CDR3 sequences, 15% to 20% of them found once; the top ten carry 2.4%. Study-wide findings and caveats: An approximately 80% specificity and roughly 90% sensitivity were achieved by a 13-signature model that separated ophthalmopathy from stable hyperthyroidism. Blood also held most thyroid clonotypes expanded above 0.001 frequency.

The sample was peripheral blood. This receptor was identified in an adult woman with stable Graves' hyperthyroidism.

In DNA, the CDR3 is TGTGCCAGCAGCAACAATCCGACAGGGGGCTCTGGAAACACCATATATTTT. Translating gives CASSNNPTGGSGNTIYF. The rearrangement uses TRBV4-2 and TRBJ1-3; 9 bases are a match to TRBD1. Per the germline V gene, CDR1 is LGHNA and CDR2 is YNFKEQ. After removal of 5 bases from V and 0 bases from J, the junction contained 8 bases not matched to a gene. The CDR3 has 17 residues.